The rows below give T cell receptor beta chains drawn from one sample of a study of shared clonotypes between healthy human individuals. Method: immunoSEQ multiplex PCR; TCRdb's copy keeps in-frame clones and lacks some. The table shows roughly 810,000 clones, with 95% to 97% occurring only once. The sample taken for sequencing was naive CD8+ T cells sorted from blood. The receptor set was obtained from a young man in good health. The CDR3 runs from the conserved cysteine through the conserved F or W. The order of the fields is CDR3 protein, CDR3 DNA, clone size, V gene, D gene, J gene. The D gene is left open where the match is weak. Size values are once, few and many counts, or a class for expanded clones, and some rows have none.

CDR3 protein: CASSGTTIDTDTQYF
CDR3 DNA: TGTGCCAGCTCGGGGACAACCATAGACACAGATACGCAGTATTTT
clone size: .
V gene: TRBV18
D gene: .
J gene: TRBJ2-3

CDR3 protein: CASSSPPQETQYF
CDR3 DNA: TGTGCCAGCAGCTCCCCCCCTCAGGAGACCCAGTACTTC
clone size: .
V gene: TRBV7-2
D gene: .
J gene: TRBJ2-5

CDR3 protein: CASSLFPSGRYEQFF
CDR3 DNA: TGTGCCAGCAGCTTATTTCCTAGCGGGAGATATGAGCAGTTCTTC
clone size: .
V gene: TRBV11-2
D gene: TRBD2
J gene: TRBJ2-1

CDR3 protein: CSVDGLGSHEQFF
CDR3 DNA: TGCAGCGTCGACGGACTAGGATCCCATGAGCAGTTCTTC
clone size: .
V gene: TRBV29-1
D gene: TRBD2
J gene: TRBJ2-1

CDR3 protein: CASSNLRSGSSYNEQFF
CDR3 DNA: TGTGCCAGCAGCAACTTGCGGAGCGGGAGCTCCTACAATGAGCAGTTCTTC
clone size: .
V gene: TRBV7-9
D gene: TRBD2
J gene: TRBJ2-1

CDR3 protein: CSVGGTELYNEQFF
CDR3 DNA: TGCAGCGTTGGTGGGACAGAACTTTACAATGAGCAGTTCTTC
clone size: .
V gene: TRBV29-1
D gene: TRBD1
J gene: TRBJ2-1

CDR3 protein: CASSPYRGSGTGELFF
CDR3 DNA: TGTGCCAGCAGTCCCTACAGGGGAAGTGGCACCGGGGAGCTGTTTTTT
clone size: .
V gene: TRBV27
D gene: TRBD1
J gene: TRBJ2-2

CDR3 protein: CASSLSTGELFF
CDR3 DNA: TGTGCCAGCAGTTTAAGCACCGGGGAGCTGTTTTTT
clone size: .
V gene: TRBV6-5
D gene: .
J gene: TRBJ2-2

CDR3 protein: CASEGGSTDTQYF
CDR3 DNA: TGTGCCAGTGAAGGCGGGAGTACAGATACGCAGTATTTT
clone size: once
V gene: TRBV7-8
D gene: TRBD2
J gene: TRBJ2-3

CDR3 protein: CASSILGQTKLFF
CDR3 DNA: TGTGCCAGTAGTATACTTGGTCAGACAAAACTGTTTTTT
clone size: .
V gene: TRBV19
D gene: .
J gene: TRBJ1-4

CDR3 protein: CASSQGSPSGTFNEKLFF
CDR3 DNA: TGCGCCAGCAGCCAAGGCTCACCGAGCGGGACCTTTAATGAAAAACTGTTTTTT
clone size: .
V gene: TRBV4-3
D gene: .
J gene: TRBJ1-4

CDR3 protein: CSVLLQQGGVYYGYTF
CDR3 DNA: TGCAGCGTACTCTTACAACAGGGAGGGGTATACTATGGCTACACCTTC
clone size: .
V gene: TRBV29-1
D gene: .
J gene: TRBJ1-2

CDR3 protein: CASSAGTGPYEQYF
CDR3 DNA: TGTGCCAGCAGCGCCGGGACAGGCCCCTACGAGCAGTACTTC
clone size: .
V gene: TRBV7-9
D gene: TRBD1
J gene: TRBJ2-7

CDR3 protein: CASSQETEGLSYGYTF
CDR3 DNA: TGCGCCAGCAGCCAAGAGACTGAGGGGCTGAGCTATGGCTACACCTTC
clone size: .
V gene: TRBV4-3
D gene: .
J gene: TRBJ1-2

CDR3 protein: CASSSRGDEQYF
CDR3 DNA: TGTGCCAGCAGCTCCCGAGGAGACGAGCAGTACTTC
clone size: .
V gene: TRBV7-9
D gene: .
J gene: TRBJ2-7

CDR3 protein: CASSGTTDTQYF
CDR3 DNA: TGTGCCAGCAGTGGGACCACCGATACGCAGTATTTT
clone size: .
V gene: TRBV2
D gene: .
J gene: TRBJ2-3

CDR3 protein: CASSSPGPRGVTEAFF
CDR3 DNA: TGTGCCAGCAGCTCCCCGGGTCCAAGGGGAGTCACTGAAGCTTTCTTT
clone size: .
V gene: TRBV7-8
D gene: .
J gene: TRBJ1-1

CDR3 protein: CASSQGQAGGLTDTQYF
CDR3 DNA: TGTGCCAGCAGCCAAGGACAAGCGGGAGGGCTAACAGATACGCAGTATTTT
clone size: .
V gene: TRBV4-2
D gene: TRBD2
J gene: TRBJ2-3

CDR3 protein: CASSEARPAYEQYF
CDR3 DNA: TGTGCCAGCAGTGAAGCTAGACCGGCCTACGAGCAGTACTTC
clone size: .
V gene: TRBV2
D gene: .
J gene: TRBJ2-7

CDR3 protein: CACPAAGGPTYEQYF
CDR3 DNA: TGTGCCTGCCCGGCGGCAGGTGGACCCACCTACGAGCAGTACTTC
clone size: .
V gene: TRBV30
D gene: .
J gene: TRBJ2-7

CDR3 protein: CASSPGTAGQETQYF
CDR3 DNA: TGCGCCAGCAGCCCAGGCACAGCGGGACAAGAGACCCAGTACTTC
clone size: .
V gene: TRBV4-1
D gene: TRBD2
J gene: TRBJ2-5

CDR3 protein: CASSLTSAGYEQYF
CDR3 DNA: TGTGCCAGCAGTTTAACGAGTGCCGGCTACGAGCAGTACTTC
clone size: .
V gene: TRBV27
D gene: .
J gene: TRBJ2-7

CDR3 protein: CASSSSGSAYEQYF
CDR3 DNA: TGTGCCAGCAGCTCGTCCGGGAGCGCCTACGAGCAGTACTTC
clone size: .
V gene: TRBV7-8
D gene: .
J gene: TRBJ2-7

CDR3 protein: CASSRRGPGNEGLDTEAFF
CDR3 DNA: TGCGCCAGCAGCCGCCGAGGGCCAGGGAACGAAGGTTTGGACACTGAAGCTTTCTTT
clone size: .
V gene: TRBV4-3
D gene: .
J gene: TRBJ1-1

CDR3 protein: CASSIGELNQPQHF
CDR3 DNA: TGTGCCAGTAGTATCGGTGAGTTAAATCAGCCCCAGCATTTT
clone size: .
V gene: TRBV19
D gene: .
J gene: TRBJ1-5

CDR3 protein: CASSLGPTERKF
CDR3 DNA: TGTGCCAGCAGCTTAGGCCCGACAGAGAGGAAATTC
clone size: .
V gene: TRBV28
D gene: .
J gene: TRBJ2-7

CDR3 protein: CASSPGTGDYEQYF
CDR3 DNA: TGTGCCAGTAGCCCCGGGACAGGGGACTACGAGCAGTACTTC
clone size: .
V gene: TRBV19
D gene: TRBD1
J gene: TRBJ2-7

CDR3 protein: CASSPGTGELFF
CDR3 DNA: TGTGCCAGCAGCCCGGGCACCGGGGAGCTGTTTTTT
clone size: .
V gene: TRBV27
D gene: .
J gene: TRBJ2-2

CDR3 protein: CASSLNWGPTDTQYF
CDR3 DNA: TGTGCCAGCAGCTTAAATTGGGGCCCCACAGATACGCAGTATTTT
clone size: .
V gene: TRBV7-2
D gene: .
J gene: TRBJ2-3

CDR3 protein: CASSHSGQGANGYTF
CDR3 DNA: TGCGCCAGCAGCCACAGCGGACAGGGGGCGAATGGCTACACCTTC
clone size: .
V gene: TRBV4-3
D gene: TRBD1
J gene: TRBJ1-2

CDR3 protein: CASSLVGSDEQYF
CDR3 DNA: TGTGCCAGCAGCTTAGTCGGTTCGGACGAGCAGTACTTC
clone size: .
V gene: TRBV11-2
D gene: .
J gene: TRBJ2-7

CDR3 protein: CASSPLGRPNTGELFF
CDR3 DNA: TGTGCCAGCAGCCCACTTGGGAGACCGAACACCGGGGAGCTGTTTTTT
clone size: .
V gene: TRBV7-8
D gene: .
J gene: TRBJ2-2

CDR3 protein: CASSRRTENTGELFF
CDR3 DNA: TGTGCCAGCAGTCGTCGAACTGAGAACACCGGGGAGCTGTTTTTT
clone size: .
V gene: TRBV7-9
D gene: .
J gene: TRBJ2-2

CDR3 protein: CSVESTRSTGELFF
CDR3 DNA: TGCAGCGTTGAATCAACTAGATCCACCGGGGAGCTGTTTTTT
clone size: .
V gene: TRBV29-1
D gene: .
J gene: TRBJ2-2

CDR3 protein: CASSLEGGAGELFF
CDR3 DNA: TGCGCCAGCAGCTTGGAAGGGGGGGCCGGGGAGCTGTTTTTT
clone size: .
V gene: TRBV5-1
D gene: .
J gene: TRBJ2-2

CDR3 protein: CAGTGYYGYTF
CDR3 DNA: TGCGCAGGGACAGGCTACTATGGCTACACCTTC
clone size: .
V gene: TRBV23-1
D gene: TRBD1
J gene: TRBJ1-2

CDR3 protein: CASSFGGGSLYNEQFF
CDR3 DNA: TGTGCCAGCAGTTTCGGGGGGGGTAGCCTCTACAATGAGCAGTTCTTC
clone size: .
V gene: TRBV27
D gene: TRBD2
J gene: TRBJ2-1

CDR3 protein: CASSLDMRLAGVLYNEQFF
CDR3 DNA: TGTGCCAGCAGCTTAGATATGAGACTAGCGGGAGTGTTATACAATGAGCAGTTCTTC
clone size: .
V gene: TRBV11-2
D gene: TRBD2
J gene: TRBJ2-1

CDR3 protein: CASSYGGTQYF
CDR3 DNA: TGTGCCAGCAGCTATGGGGGGACCCAGTACTTC
clone size: .
V gene: TRBV13
D gene: .
J gene: TRBJ2-5

CDR3 protein: CASSKVGGNTIYF
CDR3 DNA: TGTGCCAGCAGCAAAGTCGGTGGAAACACCATATATTTT
clone size: .
V gene: TRBV21-1
D gene: .
J gene: TRBJ1-3

CDR3 protein: CASSFVGTAAGELFF
CDR3 DNA: TGTGCCAGCAGTTTCGTCGGGACGGCCGCCGGGGAGCTGTTTTTT
clone size: .
V gene: TRBV7-9
D gene: .
J gene: TRBJ2-2

CDR3 protein: CATSTRISGYSYEQYF
CDR3 DNA: TGTGCCACCTCAACAAGGATCAGCGGATACTCCTACGAGCAGTACTTC
clone size: .
V gene: TRBV28
D gene: .
J gene: TRBJ2-7

CDR3 protein: CASSLSGSSYNEQFF
CDR3 DNA: TGTGCCAGCAGCTTATCCGGGAGCTCCTACAATGAGCAGTTCTTC
clone size: .
V gene: TRBV5-4
D gene: .
J gene: TRBJ2-1

CDR3 protein: CASSLGPAITGELFF
CDR3 DNA: TGTGCCAGCAGCCTAGGTCCCGCAATCACCGGGGAGCTGTTTTTT
clone size: .
V gene: TRBV7-9
D gene: .
J gene: TRBJ2-2

CDR3 protein: CASSRTGGTEAFF
CDR3 DNA: TGTGCCAGCAGTCGGACAGGGGGCACTGAAGCTTTCTTT
clone size: .
V gene: TRBV6-6
D gene: TRBD1
J gene: TRBJ1-1

CDR3 protein: CASSKTRGVYEQYF
CDR3 DNA: TGTGCCAGCAGTAAAACCCGAGGGGTATACGAGCAGTACTTC
clone size: .
V gene: TRBV27
D gene: .
J gene: TRBJ2-7

CDR3 protein: CASSFGQRQTRTSGSDEQYF
CDR3 DNA: TGTGCCAGCAGTTTTGGTCAGAGACAGACCCGGACTAGCGGGAGTGACGAGCAGTACTTC
clone size: .
V gene: TRBV27
D gene: TRBD2
J gene: TRBJ2-7

CDR3 protein: CASSEDPPGVNYGYTF
CDR3 DNA: TGTGCCAGCAGTGAAGATCCGCCGGGGGTAAACTATGGCTACACCTTC
clone size: once
V gene: TRBV6-1
D gene: .
J gene: TRBJ1-2